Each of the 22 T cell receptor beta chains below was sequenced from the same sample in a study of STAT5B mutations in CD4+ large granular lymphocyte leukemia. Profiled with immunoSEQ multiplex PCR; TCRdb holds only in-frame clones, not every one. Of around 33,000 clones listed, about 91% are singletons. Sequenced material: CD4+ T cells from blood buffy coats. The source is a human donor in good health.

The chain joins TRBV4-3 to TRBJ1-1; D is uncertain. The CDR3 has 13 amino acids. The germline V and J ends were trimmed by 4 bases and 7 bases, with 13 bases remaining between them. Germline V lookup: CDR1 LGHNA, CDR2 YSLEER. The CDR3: CASSPGRGHEAFF. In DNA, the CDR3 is TGCGCCAGCAGCCCCGGCCGAGGGCATGAAGCTTTCTTT.

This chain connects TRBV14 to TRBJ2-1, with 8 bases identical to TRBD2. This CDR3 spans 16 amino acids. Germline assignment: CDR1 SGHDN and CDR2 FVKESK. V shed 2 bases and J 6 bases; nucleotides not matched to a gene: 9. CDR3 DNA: TGTGCCAGCAGCCAAATAGCGGGAAATGCTCGCAATGAGCAGTTCTTC. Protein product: CASSQIAGNARNEQFF.

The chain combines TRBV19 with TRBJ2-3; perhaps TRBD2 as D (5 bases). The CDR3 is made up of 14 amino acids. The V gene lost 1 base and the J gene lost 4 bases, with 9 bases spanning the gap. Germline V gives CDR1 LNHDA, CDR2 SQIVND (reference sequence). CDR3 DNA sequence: TGTGCCAGTAGTATAGGGCTAGCAGCAGATACGCAGTATTTT. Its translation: CASSIGLAADTQYF.

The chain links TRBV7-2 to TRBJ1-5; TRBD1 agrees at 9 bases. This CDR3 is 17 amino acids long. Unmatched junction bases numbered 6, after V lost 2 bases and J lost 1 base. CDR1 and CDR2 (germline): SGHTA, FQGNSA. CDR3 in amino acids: CASSLSDRGGSNQPQHF. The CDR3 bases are TGTGCCAGCAGCTTATCGGACAGGGGCGGGAGCAATCAGCCCCAGCATTTT.

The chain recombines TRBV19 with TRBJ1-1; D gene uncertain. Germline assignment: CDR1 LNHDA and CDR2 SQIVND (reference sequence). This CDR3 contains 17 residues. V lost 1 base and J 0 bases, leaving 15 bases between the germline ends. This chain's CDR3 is CASSIVGPVAVNTEAFF. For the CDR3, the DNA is TGTGCCAGTAGTATAGTGGGCCCGGTGGCTGTGAACACTGAAGCTTTCTTT.

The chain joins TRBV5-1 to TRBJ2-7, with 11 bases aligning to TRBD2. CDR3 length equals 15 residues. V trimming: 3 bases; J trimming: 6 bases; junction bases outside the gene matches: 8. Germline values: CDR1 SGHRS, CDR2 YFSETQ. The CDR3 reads CASSSLGLAAAEQYF. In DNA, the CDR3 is TGCGCCAGCAGCTCCCTGGGACTAGCGGCTGCCGAGCAGTACTTC.

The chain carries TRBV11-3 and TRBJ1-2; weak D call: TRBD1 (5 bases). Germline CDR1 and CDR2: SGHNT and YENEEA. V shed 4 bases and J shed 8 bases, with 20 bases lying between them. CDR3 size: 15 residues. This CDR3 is CASSSPNAGRVGYTF. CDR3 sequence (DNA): TGTGCCAGCAGCTCCCCTAACGCGGGCAGGGTAGGCTACACCTTC.

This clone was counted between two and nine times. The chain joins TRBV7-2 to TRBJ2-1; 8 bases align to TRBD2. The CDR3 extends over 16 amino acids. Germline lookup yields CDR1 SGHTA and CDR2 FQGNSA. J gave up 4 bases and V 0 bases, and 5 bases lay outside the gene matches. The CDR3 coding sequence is TGTGCCAGCAGCTTAGCCAACGGGAGGGGTTACAATGAGCAGTTCTTC. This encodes CASSLANGRGYNEQFF.

CDR3 coding DNA: TGTGCCAGCAGGAATTCGGGACAGTCTAATGAAAAACTGTTTTTT. Translation: CASRNSGQSNEKLFF. The rearrangement uses TRBV6-1 and TRBJ1-4; 7 nucleotides agree with TRBD1. Germline-derived CDR1 and CDR2 are MNHNS and SASEGT. There are 15 residues in the CDR3. The junction had 7 bases not matched to a gene; V was cut back by 6 bases and J by 3 bases.

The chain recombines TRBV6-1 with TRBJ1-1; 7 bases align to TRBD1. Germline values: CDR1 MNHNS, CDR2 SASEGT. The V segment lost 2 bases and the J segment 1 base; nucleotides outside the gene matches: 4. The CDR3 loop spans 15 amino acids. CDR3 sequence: CASSETGTENTEAFF. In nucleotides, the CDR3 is TGTGCCAGCAGTGAAACCGGGACAGAGAACACTGAAGCTTTCTTT.

The CDR3 is CASSMWQVGNTIYF. The CDR3, as DNA: TGTGCCAGTAGTATGTGGCAGGTCGGAAACACCATATATTTT. The chain uses TRBV19 and TRBJ1-3; D call uncertain. V was shortened by 3 bases and J by 4 bases, with 10 bases between the two germline ends. This CDR3 is built from 14 residues. The germline CDR1 and CDR2 sequences are LNHDA and SQIVND (reference sequence).

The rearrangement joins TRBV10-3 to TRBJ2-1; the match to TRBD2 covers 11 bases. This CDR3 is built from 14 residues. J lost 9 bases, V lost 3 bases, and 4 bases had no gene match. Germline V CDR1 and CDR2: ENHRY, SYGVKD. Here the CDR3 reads CAISEGSGRGEQFF. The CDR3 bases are TGTGCCATCAGTGAAGGTAGCGGGAGGGGTGAGCAGTTCTTC.

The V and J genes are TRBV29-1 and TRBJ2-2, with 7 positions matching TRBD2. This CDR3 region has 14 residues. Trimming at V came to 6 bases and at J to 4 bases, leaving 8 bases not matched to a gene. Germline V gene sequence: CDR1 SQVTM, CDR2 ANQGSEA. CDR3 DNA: TGCAGCGTGAGGGAGGGAGGGGTCACCGGGGAGCTGTTTTTT. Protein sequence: CSVREGGVTGELFF.

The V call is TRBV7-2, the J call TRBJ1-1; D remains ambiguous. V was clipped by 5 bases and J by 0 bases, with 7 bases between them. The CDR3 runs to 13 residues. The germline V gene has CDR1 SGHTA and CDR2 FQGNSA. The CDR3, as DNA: TGTGCCAGCAGCCCCAGTCTGAACACTGAAGCTTTCTTT. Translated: CASSPSLNTEAFF.

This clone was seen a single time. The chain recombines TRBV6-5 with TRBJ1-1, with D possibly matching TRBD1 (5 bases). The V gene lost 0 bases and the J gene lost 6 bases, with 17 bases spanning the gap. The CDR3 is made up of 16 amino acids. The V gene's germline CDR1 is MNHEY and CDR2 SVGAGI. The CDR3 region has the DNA TGTGCCAGCAGTTACTCTGGTGGGGGGGGGTACGCTGAAGCTTTCTTT. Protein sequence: CASSYSGGGGYAEAFF.

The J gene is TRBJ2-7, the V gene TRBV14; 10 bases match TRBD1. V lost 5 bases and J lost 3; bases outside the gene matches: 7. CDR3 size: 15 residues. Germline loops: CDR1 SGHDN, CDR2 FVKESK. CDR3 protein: CASSSPGTGDYEQYF. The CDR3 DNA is TGTGCCAGCAGCTCACCCGGGACAGGGGACTACGAGCAGTACTTC.

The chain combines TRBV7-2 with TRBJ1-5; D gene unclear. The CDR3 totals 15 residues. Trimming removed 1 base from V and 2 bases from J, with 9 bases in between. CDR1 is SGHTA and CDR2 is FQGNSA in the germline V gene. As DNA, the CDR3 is TGTGCCAGCAGCTTAGGCTCTGCGGGCAATCAGCCCCAGCATTTT. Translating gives CASSLGSAGNQPQHF.

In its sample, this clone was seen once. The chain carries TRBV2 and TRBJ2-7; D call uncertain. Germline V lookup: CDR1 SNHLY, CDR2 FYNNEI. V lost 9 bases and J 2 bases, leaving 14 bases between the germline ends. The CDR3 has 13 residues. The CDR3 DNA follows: TGTGCCAGTATGAGAGGAGAGACCTACGAGCAGTACTTC. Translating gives CASMRGETYEQYF.

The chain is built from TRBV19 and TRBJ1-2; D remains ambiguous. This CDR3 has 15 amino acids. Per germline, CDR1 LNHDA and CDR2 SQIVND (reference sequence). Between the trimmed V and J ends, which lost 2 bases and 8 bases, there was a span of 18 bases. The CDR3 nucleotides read TGTGCCAGTAGTATAAGTCTAACCTGGGCGGGCGGCTACACCTTC. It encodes CASSISLTWAGGYTF.

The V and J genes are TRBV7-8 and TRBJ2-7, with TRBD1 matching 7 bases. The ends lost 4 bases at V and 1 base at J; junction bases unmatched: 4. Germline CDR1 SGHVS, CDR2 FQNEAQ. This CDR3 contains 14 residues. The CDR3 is CASSSGTVSYEQYF. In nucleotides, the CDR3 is TGTGCCAGCAGCTCCGGGACAGTATCCTACGAGCAGTACTTC.

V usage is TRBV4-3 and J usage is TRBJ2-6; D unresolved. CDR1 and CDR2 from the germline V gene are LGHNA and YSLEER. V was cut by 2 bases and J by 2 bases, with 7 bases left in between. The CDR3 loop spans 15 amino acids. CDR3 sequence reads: CASSQISAGANVLTF. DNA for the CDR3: TGCGCCAGCAGCCAAATATCGGCTGGGGCCAACGTCCTGACTTTC.

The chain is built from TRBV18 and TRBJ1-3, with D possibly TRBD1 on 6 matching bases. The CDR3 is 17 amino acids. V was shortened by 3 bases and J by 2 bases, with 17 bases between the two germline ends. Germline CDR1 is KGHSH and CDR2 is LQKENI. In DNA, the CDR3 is TGTGCCAGCTCACCCGAGGCGAGCGGGGGGCCTGGAAACACCATATATTTT. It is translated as CASSPEASGGPGNTIYF.